These T cell receptor beta chains were read from a single sample in a study of blood T cell repertoires in COVID-19. Libraries were prepared by immunoSEQ multiplex PCR; TCRdb keeps only in-frame clonotypes and omits some of them. The table lists under 100,000 clones, about 87% of them singletons, with more than 0.95% in the top ten. What was sequenced was peripheral blood. The receptor source for this set is a human donor in a cohort sampled during active COVID-19. Each CDR3 is given without its conserved first and last residue.

>10|TRBJ1-5|TRBV28
ASSLDYQPQH
>13|TRBJ2-3|TRBV27
ASSPRQGNTDTQY
>15|TRBJ2-1|TRBV5-1
ASSSQSTGGLNNEQF
>13|TRBJ2-1|TRBV6-2/TRBV6-3
ASSYSGIDYNEQF
>11|TRBJ1-2|TRBV27
ASSYTANYGYT
>13|TRBJ1-5|TRBV4-1
ASSQENQGYQPQH
>11|TRBJ1-1|TRBV28
ASSREPNTEAF
>13|TRBJ1-1|TRBV7-3
ASSHSGQLNTEAF
>14|TRBJ1-4|TRBV14
ASSRLGEGLDEKLF
>13|TRBJ1-1|TRBV14
ASPDPGSKNTEAF
>12|TRBJ2-1|TRBV5-1
ASSPGTAYNEQF
>12|TRBJ2-1|TRBV6-5
ASSRLAGGTEQF
>15|TRBJ2-3|TRBV28
ASSLEVAGGLTDTQY
>10|TRBJ1-1|TRBV30
AWRDREEEAF
>15|TRBJ2-3|TRBV9
ASSVSSGHGSTDTQY
>13|TRBJ2-1|TRBV19
ASSPLTGTYNEQF
>14|TRBJ1-2|TRBV15
ATSRDALRGPYGYT
>12|TRBJ1-4|TRBV6-5
ASRPGSEHEKLF
>12|TRBJ1-5|TRBV6-5
ASSPGAGHQPQH
>12|TRBJ1-4|TRBV18
ASSPQATNEKLF
>11|TRBJ2-7|TRBV2
ASRGTGLDEQY
>11|TRBJ2-1|TRBV6-5
ASSSLRYNEQF
>13|TRBJ2-7|TRBV13
ASSSPRSGRREQY
>11|TRBJ2-5|TRBV29-1
SESTGVQETQY
>15|TRBJ2-3|TRBV9
ASSVASGSGQGDTQY
>9|TRBJ1-2|TRBV20-1
SASGHHGYT
>12|TRBJ1-2|TRBV27
ASTVQGFNYGYT
>11|TRBJ2-2|TRBV14
ASSQLNTGELF
>15|TRBJ2-1|TRBV4-1
ASSHSPGSSGRNEQF